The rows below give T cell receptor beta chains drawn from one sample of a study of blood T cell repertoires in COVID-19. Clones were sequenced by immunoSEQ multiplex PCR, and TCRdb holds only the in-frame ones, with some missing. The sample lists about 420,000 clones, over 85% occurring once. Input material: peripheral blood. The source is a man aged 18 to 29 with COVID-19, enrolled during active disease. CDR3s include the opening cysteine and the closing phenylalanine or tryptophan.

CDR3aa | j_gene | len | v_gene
CAGRLAPLLDEQFF | TRBJ2-1 | 14 | TRBV30
CASSLERLADNNEQFF | TRBJ2-1 | 16 | TRBV11-2
CASSLLQGAGNIQYF | TRBJ2-4 | 15 | TRBV5-5
CASSHNLGGQTPYEQYF | TRBJ2-7 | 17 | TRBV27
CASSQGSQPQHF | TRBJ1-5 | 12 | TRBV18
CASSLGQGDGYTF | TRBJ1-2 | 13 | TRBV6-5
CASSPRAEGEEQFF | TRBJ2-1 | 14 | TRBV3-1/TRBV3-2
CTSSQVGTPNLSYNEQFF | TRBJ2-1 | 18 | TRBV1
CASRHPGQGNSPLHF | TRBJ1-6 | 15 | TRBV6-6
CASSILGTSGADTQYF | TRBJ2-3 | 16 | TRBV19
CSVELSTGDEKLFF | TRBJ1-4 | 14 | TRBV29-1
CASSLTSYGYTF | TRBJ1-2 | 12 | TRBV7-9
CASRAAETQYF | TRBJ2-5 | 11 | TRBV10-1
CASSFSGQGAGEKLFF | TRBJ1-4 | 16 | TRBV7-9
CASSAQGAGAGELFF | TRBJ2-2 | 15 | TRBV7-6
CASSPLAGTGGYEQYF | TRBJ2-7 | 16 | TRBV18
CASSEDRGGHQPQHF | TRBJ1-5 | 15 | TRBV6-1
CASSPSRTGRRETQYF | TRBJ2-5 | 16 | TRBV7-8
CASSVDRNTDTQYF | TRBJ2-3 | 14 | TRBV10-1
CASSRTGGLSEKLFF | TRBJ1-4 | 15 | TRBV13
CAWSAPPGQGETQYF | TRBJ2-5 | 15 | TRBV30
CASSKGLAGSVEQFF | TRBJ2-1 | 15 | TRBV19
CASNRQGALLGSGYTF | TRBJ1-2 | 16 | TRBV19
CASRSTGGASEAFF | TRBJ1-1 | 14 | TRBV2
CASTGTGDPSNEQYF | TRBJ2-7 | 15 | TRBV6-5
CASSRQVPSNQPQHF | TRBJ1-5 | 15 | TRBV21-1
CASSYSGVNSYEQYF | TRBJ2-7 | 15 | TRBV6-5
CASSPPYRVQETQYF | TRBJ2-5 | 15 | TRBV18
CASSLVDRRGRMGYTF | TRBJ1-2 | 16 | TRBV11-2
CASSQGTGRGYGYTF | TRBJ1-2 | 15 | TRBV3-1/TRBV3-2
CASSLERFRKETQYF | TRBJ2-5 | 15 | TRBV5-1
CAWSRTGYNEQFF | TRBJ2-1 | 13 | TRBV30
CASSFGQQTGELFF | TRBJ2-2 | 14 | TRBV27
CASSENPGLGMETQYF | TRBJ2-5 | 16 | TRBV2
CASSLDEQGAYEQYF | TRBJ2-7 | 15 | TRBV7-9
CASSPGGSIHEQFF | TRBJ2-1 | 14 | TRBV9
CASPPAGVCPSPLHF | TRBJ1-6 | 15 | TRBV6-5
CASSGPGLAGSYNEQFF | TRBJ2-1 | 17 | TRBV2
CASSPIQGKELFF | TRBJ2-2 | 13 | TRBV18
CASSQPGQGNYGYTF | TRBJ1-2 | 15 | TRBV18
CASSGSPVGTYNEQFF | TRBJ2-1 | 16 | TRBV10-2
CASSTRLALGYEQFF | TRBJ2-1 | 15 | TRBV7-2
CASSLGGSYNEQFF | TRBJ2-1 | 14 | TRBV11-2
CASSDSTYEQYF | TRBJ2-7 | 12 | TRBV2
CASSFSGGAGGETQYF | TRBJ2-5 | 16 | TRBV5-5
CATSRADREVQPQHF | TRBJ1-5 | 15 | TRBV15
CASSRGGAGNSPLHF | TRBJ1-6 | 15 | TRBV25-1